The present T cell receptor (beta chain) was sequenced within a study of OX40 agonist ivuxolimab in advanced cancers. With respect to the entire study: Ivuxolimab was a fully human IgG2 agonistic monoclonal antibody targeting the costimulatory receptor OX40 (CD134). The paper reports the monotherapy dose-escalation portion (N of about 50 patients) of the phase I ivuxolimab trial. Prior anti-PD-1, anti-PD-L1 or anti-CTLA-4 therapy was permitted, and about two fifths of dose-escalation patients had received checkpoint inhibitors. A male proportion of roughly 80% and a mean age of 60 years, ranging from roughly 20 to 80, were recorded for the dose-escalation cohort. Among the roughly 50 dose-escalation patients, around 19 had hepatocellular carcinoma, some 15 melanoma, 9 renal cell carcinoma and 9 head and neck cancer. Three dose-escalation patients achieved partial responses, one with hepatocellular carcinoma and two with cutaneous melanoma. The point of sequencing TCRbeta in the periphery was to test whether ivuxolimab changed TCR sequence diversity and drove clonal T-cell expansion. Intravenous ivuxolimab was administered to patients every 2 weeks at six dose levels: 0.01, 0.1, 0.3, 1.5, 3 and 10 mg/kg.

The germline V and J ends show losses of 7 bases and 1 base respectively, and no gene match explains 1 base of the junction. The cysteine opens and the phenylalanine closes a CDR3 of 13 amino acids. Solely the CDR3 DNA is kept, with 39 bases framed from the first base. CDR1 and CDR2 (LNHDA, SQIVND) derive from the germline V gene (reference sequence). Findings and caveats that apply to the study as a whole: On average, CD8+ T cells showed more expanded clones than CD4+ T cells after ivuxolimab. Antigen specificity was not determined for the clonally expanded peripheral T cells. In the 0.1-3.0 mg/kg groups, partial responders had among the lowest normalized peripheral clonal expansion, particularly in CD8+ T cells. Low levels of normalized T-cell clonal expansion were also shown by some nonresponding patients. At doses of 0.1 to 3.0 mg/kg, clonal expansion of both CD4+ and CD8+ T cells in blood was seen between baseline and week 6.

The trial excluded patients who had a history of autoimmune disease or who were on systemic immunosuppression. Peripheral blood for TCR sequencing was collected from all dose cohorts at baseline, on cycle 4 day 1, and on cycle 7 day 1. Samples came from an open-label, multicenter, first-in-human phase I dose-escalation trial of ivuxolimab. The trial enrolled adults with locally advanced or metastatic head and neck squamous cell, hepatocellular, melanoma or renal cell carcinoma. CD4+ and CD8+ T cells were sorted separately from peripheral blood before TCR sequencing. For sequencing of the TCRbeta CDR3 region, genomic DNA was extracted from the sorted cells. The immunoSEQ Assay was used for sequencing of TCRbeta CDR3 regions. The clones in this table, taken by TCRdb from immuneACCESS, are in-frame only. Not every clone is retained; where verified, under half of the shortfall comes from an unresolved V gene, and the cause of the rest is unknown. The sample yields 64,000 or so clones; approximately 80% were counted once. Of the sample, approximately 0.63% is held by the ten largest clones.

In this sample, this clone turned up once. This receptor's antigen is unknown. The record has no base qualities; no much larger clone is one base away. The receptor chain draws on TRBV19 and TRBJ2-3, with TRBD2 identical over 8 junction bases. The clonotype was recovered from an adult with an advanced solid tumor such as melanoma, head and neck, liver or kidney cancer. The material sequenced was CD4+ or CD8+ T cells sorted from blood, taken in a trial of the OX40 agonist ivuxolimab. The DNA reads TGTGCCAGTAAGCGGGGGCGCACAGATACGCAGTATTTT. Its amino acids are CASKRGRTDTQYF. Outside the CDR3, residues come from the reference TRBV19 and TRBJ2-3 proteins, so the full variable domain is: DGGITQSPKYLFRKEGQNVTLSCEQNLNHDAMYWYRQDPGQGLRLIYYSQIVNDFQKGDIAEGYSVSREKKESFPLTVTSAQKNPTAFYLCASKRGRTDTQYFGPGTRLTVL.